This T cell receptor (beta chain) was retrieved from a study of blood T cell repertoires in COVID-19. Looking at the study overall: T cells, B-cell-depleted T cells, or PBMCs provided the cDNA or gDNA that served as material.

Original handling: Estimation of nucleated cell counts relied on the amplification of reference gene primers. Sequencing used immunoSEQ multiplex PCR; TCRdb keeps in-frame clones, though not all of them. That table is the source of V, J and clone size, and D and trimming were worked out from the DNA. The repertoire has 300,000 to 400,000 clones, around 89% of them found once; the top ten carry about 1%. Resolution of symptoms, clearance, or two negative PCRs was present in recovered Cohort 3 donors. The trim removed 5 bases at V and 2 bases at J, leaving 6 bases unmatched. CDR1 is SGHDN, CDR2 FVKESK, per germline. The CDR3 has 15 residues.

This TCR derives from a man aged 18 to 30 who had recovered from COVID-19. V and J are TRBV14 and TRBJ2-1; 7 nucleotides align to TRBD1. The sample was PBMCs or T cells enriched from blood (not recorded which). The CDR3 is CASSTRDRAYNEQFF. The CDR3 DNA reads TGTGCCAGCAGCACACGTGACAGGGCCTACAATGAGCAGTTCTTC.